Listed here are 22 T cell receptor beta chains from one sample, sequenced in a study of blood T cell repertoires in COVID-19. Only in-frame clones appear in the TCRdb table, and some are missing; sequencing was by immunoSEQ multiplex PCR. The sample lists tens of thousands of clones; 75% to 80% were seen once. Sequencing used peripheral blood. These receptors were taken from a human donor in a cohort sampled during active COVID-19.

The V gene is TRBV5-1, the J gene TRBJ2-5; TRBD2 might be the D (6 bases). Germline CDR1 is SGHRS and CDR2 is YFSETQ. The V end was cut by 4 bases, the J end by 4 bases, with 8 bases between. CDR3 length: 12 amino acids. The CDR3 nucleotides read TGCGCCAGCAGCCTTAGCGGAGAGACCCAGTACTTC. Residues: CASSLSGETQYF.

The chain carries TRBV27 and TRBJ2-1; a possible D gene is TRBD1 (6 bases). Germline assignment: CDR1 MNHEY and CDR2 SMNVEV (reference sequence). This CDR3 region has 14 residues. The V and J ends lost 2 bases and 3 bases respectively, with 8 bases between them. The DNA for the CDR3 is TGTGCCAGCAGTTTAATGGACAGCTACAATGAGCAGTTCTTC. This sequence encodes CASSLMDSYNEQFF.

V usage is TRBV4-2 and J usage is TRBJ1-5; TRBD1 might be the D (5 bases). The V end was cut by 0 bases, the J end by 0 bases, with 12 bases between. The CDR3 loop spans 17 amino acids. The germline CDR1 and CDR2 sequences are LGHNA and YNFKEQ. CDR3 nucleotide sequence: TGTGCCAGCAGCCAAGATTGGAGACAGAATAGCAATCAGCCCCAGCATTTT. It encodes CASSQDWRQNSNQPQHF.

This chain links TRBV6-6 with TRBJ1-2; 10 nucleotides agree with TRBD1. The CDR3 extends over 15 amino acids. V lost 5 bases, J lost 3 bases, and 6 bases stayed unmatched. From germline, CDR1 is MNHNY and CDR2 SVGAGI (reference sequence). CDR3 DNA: TGTGCCAGCAGTCACCAAGGACAGGGGGACTATGGCTACACCTTC. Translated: CASSHQGQGDYGYTF.

The CDR3 spells CASSDSTAGGGYEQYF. CDR3 bases: TGTGCCAGCAGTGACTCGACAGCGGGAGGCGGGTACGAGCAGTACTTC. The chain uses TRBV6-4 and TRBJ2-7, with 9 bases matching TRBD2. The CDR3 spans 16 residues. The V segment lost 0 bases and the J segment 4 bases; nucleotides outside the gene matches: 7. Germline V gene lookup returns CDR1 MRHNA and CDR2 SNTAGT.

CDR3 sequence: CASILDRDPGGELFF. DNA for the CDR3: TGCGCCAGCATCTTGGACAGGGATCCAGGCGGGGAGCTGTTTTTT. V is TRBV10-2 and J is TRBJ2-2; TRBD1 aligns across 8 bases. V shed 7 bases, J shed 7 bases, and the junction held 11 bases outside the gene matches. The length of the CDR3 is 15 residues. Germline V gene sequence: CDR1 WSHSY, CDR2 SAAADI.

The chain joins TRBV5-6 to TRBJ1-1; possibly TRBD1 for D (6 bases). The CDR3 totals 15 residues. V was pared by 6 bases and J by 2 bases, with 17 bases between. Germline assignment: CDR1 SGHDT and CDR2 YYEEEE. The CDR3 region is CASTDTRGLNTEAFF. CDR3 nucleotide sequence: TGTGCCAGCACCGACACGAGGGGGTTAAACACTGAAGCTTTCTTT.

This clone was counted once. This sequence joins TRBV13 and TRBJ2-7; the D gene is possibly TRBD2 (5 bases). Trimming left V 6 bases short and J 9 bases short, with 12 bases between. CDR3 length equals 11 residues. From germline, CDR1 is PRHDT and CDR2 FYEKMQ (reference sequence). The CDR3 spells CASSFGLWQYF. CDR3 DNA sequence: TGTGCCAGCAGTTTCGGACTCTGGCAGTACTTC.

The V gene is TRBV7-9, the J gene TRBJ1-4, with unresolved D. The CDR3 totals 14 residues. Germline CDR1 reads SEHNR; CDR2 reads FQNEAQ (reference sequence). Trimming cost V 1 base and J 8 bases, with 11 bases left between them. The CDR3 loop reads CASSLGMAGEKLFF. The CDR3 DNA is TGTGCCAGCAGCTTAGGGATGGCGGGGGAAAAACTGTTTTTT.

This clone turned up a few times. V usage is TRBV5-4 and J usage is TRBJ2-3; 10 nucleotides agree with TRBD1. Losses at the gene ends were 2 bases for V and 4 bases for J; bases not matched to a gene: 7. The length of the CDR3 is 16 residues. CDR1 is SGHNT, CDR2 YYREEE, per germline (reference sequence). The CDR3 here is CASSFGGTGEADTQYF. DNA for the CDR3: TGTGCCAGCAGCTTCGGTGGGACAGGGGAAGCAGATACGCAGTATTTT.

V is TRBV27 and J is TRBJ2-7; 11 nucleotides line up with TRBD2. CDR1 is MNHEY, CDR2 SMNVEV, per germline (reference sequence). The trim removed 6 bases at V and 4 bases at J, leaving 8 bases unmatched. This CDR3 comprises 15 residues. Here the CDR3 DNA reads TGTGCCAGCAGACGGGAACTAGCGGGAGTGTACGAGCAGTACTTC. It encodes CASRRELAGVYEQYF.

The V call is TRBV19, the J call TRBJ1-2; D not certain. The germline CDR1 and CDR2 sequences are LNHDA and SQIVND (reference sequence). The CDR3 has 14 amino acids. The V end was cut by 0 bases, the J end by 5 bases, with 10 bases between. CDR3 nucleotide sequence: TGTGCCAGTAGTATAGATCGACCCGGGTATGGCTACACCTTC. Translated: CASSIDRPGYGYTF.

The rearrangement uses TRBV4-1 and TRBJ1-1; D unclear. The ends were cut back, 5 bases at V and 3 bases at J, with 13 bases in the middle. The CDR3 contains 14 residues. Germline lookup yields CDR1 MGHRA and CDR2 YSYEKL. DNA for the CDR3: TGCGCCAGCAGCTCCTTCGAGGGAGACACTGAAGCTTTCTTT. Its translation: CASSSFEGDTEAFF.

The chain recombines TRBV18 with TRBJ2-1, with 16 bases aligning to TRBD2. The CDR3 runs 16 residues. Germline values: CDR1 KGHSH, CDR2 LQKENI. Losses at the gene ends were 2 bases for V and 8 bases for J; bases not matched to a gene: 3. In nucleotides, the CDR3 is TGTGCCAGCTCACCATCCGGGACTAGCGGGAGGGATGAGCAGTTCTTC. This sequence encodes CASSPSGTSGRDEQFF.

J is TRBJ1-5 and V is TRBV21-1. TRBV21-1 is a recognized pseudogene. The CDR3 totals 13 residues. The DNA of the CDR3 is TGTGCCAGCAGCTTGTTGGCCGGGCAGCCCCAGCATTTT. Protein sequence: CASSLLAGQPQHF.

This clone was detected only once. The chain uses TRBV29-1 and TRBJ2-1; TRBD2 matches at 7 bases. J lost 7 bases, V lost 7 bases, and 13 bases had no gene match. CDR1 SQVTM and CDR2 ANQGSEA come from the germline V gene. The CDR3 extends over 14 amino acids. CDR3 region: CSAETPGLHNEQFF. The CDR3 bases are TGCAGCGCCGAGACCCCGGGACTACATAATGAGCAGTTCTTC.

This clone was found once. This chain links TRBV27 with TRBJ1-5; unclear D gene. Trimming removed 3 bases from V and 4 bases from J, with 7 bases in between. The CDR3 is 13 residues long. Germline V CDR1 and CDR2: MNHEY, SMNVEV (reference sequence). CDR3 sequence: CASSLSRNQPQHF. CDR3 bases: TGTGCCAGCAGTTTGTCCAGAAATCAGCCCCAGCATTTT.

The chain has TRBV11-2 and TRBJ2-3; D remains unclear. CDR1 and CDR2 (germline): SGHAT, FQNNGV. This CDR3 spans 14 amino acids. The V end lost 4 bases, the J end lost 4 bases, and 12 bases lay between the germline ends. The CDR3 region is CASSSADWPDTQYF. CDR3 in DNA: TGTGCCAGCAGCTCTGCCGACTGGCCAGATACGCAGTATTTT.

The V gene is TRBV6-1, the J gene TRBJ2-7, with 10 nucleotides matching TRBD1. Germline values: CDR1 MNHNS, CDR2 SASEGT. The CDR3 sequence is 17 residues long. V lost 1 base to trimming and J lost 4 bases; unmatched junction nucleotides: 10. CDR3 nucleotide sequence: TGTGCCAGCAGTGAAGGATTGTGGGGGACAGGGGCTTACGAGCAGTACTTC. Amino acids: CASSEGLWGTGAYEQYF.

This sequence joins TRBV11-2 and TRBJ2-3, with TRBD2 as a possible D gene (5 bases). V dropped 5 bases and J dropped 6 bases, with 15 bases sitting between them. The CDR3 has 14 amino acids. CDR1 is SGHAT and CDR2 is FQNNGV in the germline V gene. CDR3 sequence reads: CASSGLTERDTQYF. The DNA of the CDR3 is TGTGCCAGCAGCGGACTGACTGAAAGGGATACGCAGTATTTT.

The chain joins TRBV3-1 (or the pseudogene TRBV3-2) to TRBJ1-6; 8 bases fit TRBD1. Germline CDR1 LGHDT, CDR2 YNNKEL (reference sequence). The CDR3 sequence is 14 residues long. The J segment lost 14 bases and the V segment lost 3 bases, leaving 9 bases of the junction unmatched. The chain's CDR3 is CASSHTTGGQALHF. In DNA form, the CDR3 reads TGTGCCAGCAGCCACACTACGGGGGGACAGGCCCTCCACTTT.

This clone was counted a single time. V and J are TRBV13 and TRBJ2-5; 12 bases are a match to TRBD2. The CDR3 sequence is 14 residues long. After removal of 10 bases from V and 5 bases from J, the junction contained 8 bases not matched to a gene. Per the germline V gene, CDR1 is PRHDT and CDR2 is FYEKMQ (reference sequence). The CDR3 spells CATRRLAGVETQYF. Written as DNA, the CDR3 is TGTGCCACACGAAGACTAGCGGGAGTGGAGACCCAGTACTTC.